The rows below give T cell receptor beta chains drawn from one sample of a study of human thymus T cells. This table comes from immunoSEQ multiplex PCR, and its TCRdb copy is limited to in-frame clones, with some not included. The sample holds under 95,000 clones; roughly 94% are singletons and the top ten take about 0.03%. The source material was thymus tissue. Receptor source: a girl less than two years old with a congenital heart defect but otherwise immunologically healthy. The CDR3 runs from the conserved cysteine through the conserved F or W. D genes are given only for firm matches. Only part of the rows carry a size: once, few, many, or a class if the clone is expanded.

v_gene	d_gene	j_gene	abundance	CDR3aa	CDR3nt
TRBV2	TRBD2	TRBJ2-1	.	CASGGTSGRGQFF	TGTGCCAGCGGCGGGACTAGCGGGAGGGGGCAGTTCTTC
TRBV5-8	.	TRBJ1-5	.	CASSLDLGGKQPQHF	TGTGCCAGCAGCTTGGATCTGGGGGGCAAGCAGCCCCAGCATTTT
TRBV5-1	TRBD1	TRBJ2-2	.	CASSLGTTIERGGVSGELFF	TGCGCCAGCAGCTTGGGGACCACTATAGAGAGAGGGGGCGTCTCCGGGGAGCTGTTTTTT
TRBV29-1	.	TRBJ1-2	.	CSVEPGAHFGGYTF	TGCAGCGTTGAACCGGGGGCGCATTTTGGTGGCTACACCTTC
TRBV18	TRBD2	TRBJ2-3	.	CASSPPGTSGRYFTDTQYF	TGTGCCAGCTCACCTCCGGGGACTAGCGGGAGGTACTTCACAGATACGCAGTATTTT
TRBV27	.	TRBJ1-5	once	CATRPGQPNQPQHF	TGTGCCACCAGGCCAGGACAGCCGAATCAGCCCCAGCATTTT
TRBV5-4	.	TRBJ2-2	.	CASRETTTGELFF	TGTGCCAGCAGGGAGACTACTACCGGGGAGCTGTTTTTT
TRBV6-5	.	TRBJ2-7	once	CASSPRGGGYEQYF	TGTGCCAGCAGTCCCAGGGGGGGCGGCTACGAGCAGTACTTC
TRBV27	.	TRBJ2-7	once	CASSPQGYSYEQYF	TGTGCCAGCAGTCCACAGGGATACTCCTACGAGCAGTACTTC
TRBV19	.	TRBJ2-3	.	CASSIKYRIPDTQYF	TGTGCCAGTAGTATTAAGTATCGGATCCCAGATACGCAGTATTTT
TRBV5-8	.	TRBJ1-1	.	CASSLGKNTEAFF	TGTGCCAGCAGCCTTGGGAAGAACACTGAAGCTTTCTTT
TRBV28	.	TRBJ1-5	.	CASSWGRLDRYQNQPQHF	TGTGCCAGCAGTTGGGGACGGCTGGACAGATACCAAAATCAGCCCCAGCATTTT
TRBV27	TRBD2	TRBJ2-5	.	CASSPQPGLAGETQYF	TGTGCCAGCAGCCCCCAACCGGGACTAGCGGGAGAGACCCAGTACTTC
TRBV7-6	TRBD2	TRBJ2-1	.	CASSLDGLETNNEQFF	TGTGCCAGCAGCTTAGACGGACTAGAGACCAACAATGAGCAGTTCTTC
TRBV29-1	TRBD2	TRBJ2-7	.	CSVVMAGTSVFDEQYF	TGCAGCGTGGTGATGGCGGGGACTAGCGTATTCGACGAGCAGTACTTC
TRBV30	TRBD1	TRBJ2-7	.	CAWSVHPRDRGVSEQYF	TGTGCCTGGAGTGTACATCCCCGGGACAGGGGGGTTAGCGAGCAGTACTTC
TRBV10-3	.	TRBJ2-7	.	CAISAPAFGYEQYF	TGTGCCATCAGCGCACCAGCGTTTGGTTACGAGCAGTACTTC
TRBV10-3	.	TRBJ1-1	.	CAIATSRSTEAFF	TGTGCCATAGCCACATCGAGATCCACTGAAGCTTTCTTT
TRBV9	TRBD1	TRBJ2-5	.	CASSPRQGRSETQYF	TGTGCCAGCAGCCCACGACAGGGTCGGTCGGAGACCCAGTACTTC
TRBV29-1	.	TRBJ1-3	.	CSATRPIFGNTIYF	TGCAGCGCCACCAGACCGATCTTTGGAAACACCATATATTTT
TRBV9	TRBD1	TRBJ2-4	.	CASSPRTGINIQYF	TGTGCCAGCAGCCCCCGGACAGGAATAAACATTCAGTACTTC
TRBV7-2	.	TRBJ2-4	.	CASSRLAGGGAKNIQYF	TGTGCCAGCAGCAGACTAGCTGGAGGGGGGGCCAAAAACATTCAGTACTTC
TRBV9	.	TRBJ1-4	.	CASSQLPPGVEKLFF	TGTGCCAGCAGCCAACTCCCCCCAGGGGTAGAAAAACTGTTTTTT
TRBV7-2	TRBD2	TRBJ2-1	.	CASSPRGSGRSPTYNEQFF	TGTGCCAGCAGCCCCCGCGGTAGCGGGAGATCCCCCACATACAATGAGCAGTTCTTC
TRBV27	TRBD1	TRBJ2-2	.	CASSTYPTGANTGELFF	TGTGCCAGCAGTACCTACCCGACAGGGGCGAACACCGGGGAGCTGTTTTTT
TRBV4-3	.	TRBJ2-6	.	CASSQAYRDQSVSGANVLTF	TGCGCCAGCAGCCAAGCGTATCGGGACCAGAGTGTCTCTGGGGCCAACGTCCTGACTTTC
TRBV4-1	.	TRBJ2-7	.	CASSHPSYAYEQYF	TGCGCCAGCAGCCACCCGAGTTACGCCTACGAGCAGTACTTC
TRBV6-1	.	TRBJ1-5	.	CASTSSDESNQPQHF	TGTGCCAGCACCTCATCGGACGAGAGCAATCAGCCCCAGCATTTT
TRBV25-1	TRBD1	TRBJ2-5	.	CASKKTGLETQYF	TGTGCCAGCAAAAAGACAGGGCTAGAGACCCAGTACTTC
TRBV15	TRBD1	TRBJ1-4	.	CATSRDRDRAPTNEKLFF	TGTGCCACCAGCAGAGATCGGGACAGGGCCCCAACTAATGAAAAACTGTTTTTT
TRBV5-6	TRBD1	TRBJ2-1	.	CASSFGQGAPYNEQFF	TGTGCCAGCAGCTTCGGACAGGGGGCCCCCTACAATGAGCAGTTCTTC
TRBV9	.	TRBJ2-3	.	CASSVAGRAASGTDTQYF	TGTGCCAGCAGCGTAGCGGGTAGGGCCGCGTCAGGCACAGATACGCAGTATTTT